This TCR beta chain was profiled in a study of T cell clusters in autoimmune cytopenias. This CDR3 spans 14 amino acids. CDR1 is MNHEY and CDR2 is SVGEGT in the germline V gene. TRB amplification used 250 ng of peripheral blood genomic DNA. Multiplex touch-down PCR amplified TRB using TRB-A and TRB-B pools in one tube. TCRdb derives one entry per CDR3 protein from the multiplex PCR reads, leaving out DNA. Its table records thousands of distinct CDR3 sequences. This clonotype is medium-sized by frequency. The specimen was peripheral blood. The clonotype comes from a human donor with an autoimmune cytopenia or autoimmune hepatitis (not recorded which). The chain combines TRBV6-2 or TRBV6-3 with TRBJ2-2; the TRBD1 assignment by TCRdb is unverifiable without DNA. The CDR3: CASSWGRDGGELFF.